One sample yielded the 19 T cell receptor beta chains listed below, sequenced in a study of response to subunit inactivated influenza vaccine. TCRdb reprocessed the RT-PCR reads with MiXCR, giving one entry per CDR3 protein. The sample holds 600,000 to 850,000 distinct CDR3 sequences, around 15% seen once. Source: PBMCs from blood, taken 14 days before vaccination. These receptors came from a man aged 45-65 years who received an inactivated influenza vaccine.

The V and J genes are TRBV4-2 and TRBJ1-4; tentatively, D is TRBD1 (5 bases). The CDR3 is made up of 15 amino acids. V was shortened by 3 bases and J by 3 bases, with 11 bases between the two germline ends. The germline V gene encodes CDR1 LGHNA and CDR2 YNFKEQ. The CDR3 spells CASSHPGIPNEKLFF. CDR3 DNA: TGTGCCAGCAGCCATCCAGGGATTCCTAATGAAAAACTGTTTTTT.

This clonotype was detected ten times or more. CDR3 loop: CASSFGGLTDTQYF. DNA of the CDR3: TGTGCCAGCAGCTTTGGGGGGCTAACAGATACGCAGTATTTT. This sequence joins TRBV7-2 and TRBJ2-3; D may correspond to TRBD1 or TRBD2 (6 bases each). V was clipped by 3 bases and J by 3 bases, with 10 bases between them. The CDR3 totals 14 residues. Germline CDR1 reads SGHTA; CDR2 reads FQGNSA.

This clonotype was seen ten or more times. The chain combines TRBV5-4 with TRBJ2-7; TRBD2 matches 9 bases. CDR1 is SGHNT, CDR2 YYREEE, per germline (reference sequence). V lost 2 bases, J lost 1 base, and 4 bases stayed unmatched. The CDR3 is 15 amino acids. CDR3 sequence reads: CASSLELAGSYEQYF. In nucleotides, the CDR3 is TGTGCCAGCAGCTTAGAACTAGCGGGTTCCTACGAGCAGTACTTC.

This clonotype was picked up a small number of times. CDR3: CSATHGWYQETQYF. The CDR3 nucleotides read TGCAGTGCTACTCACGGCTGGTACCAAGAGACCCAGTACTTC. The chain combines TRBV20-1 with TRBJ2-5; D is unclear. CDR3 size: 14 residues. Germline CDR1 DFQATT, CDR2 SNEGSKA (reference sequence). V lost 4 bases and J 0 bases, leaving 12 bases between the germline ends.

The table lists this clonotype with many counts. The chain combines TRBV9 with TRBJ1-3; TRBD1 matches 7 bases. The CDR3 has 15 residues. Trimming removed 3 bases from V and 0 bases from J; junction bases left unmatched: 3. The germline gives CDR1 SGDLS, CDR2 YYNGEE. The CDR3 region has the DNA TGTGCCAGCAGCGCACGACAGGGCTCTGGAAACACCATATATTTT. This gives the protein CASSARQGSGNTIYF.

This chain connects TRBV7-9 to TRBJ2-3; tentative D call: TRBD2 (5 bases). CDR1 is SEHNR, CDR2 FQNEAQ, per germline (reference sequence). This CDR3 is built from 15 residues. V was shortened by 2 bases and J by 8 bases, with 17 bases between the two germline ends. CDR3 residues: CASSLYRLRAATQYF. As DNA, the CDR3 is TGTGCCAGCAGCTTATATCGTTTGAGGGCGGCTACGCAGTATTTT.

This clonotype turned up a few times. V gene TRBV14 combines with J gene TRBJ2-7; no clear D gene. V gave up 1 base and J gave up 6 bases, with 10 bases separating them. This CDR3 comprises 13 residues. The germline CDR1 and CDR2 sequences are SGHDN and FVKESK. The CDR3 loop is CASSQGGWSEQYF. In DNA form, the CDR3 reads TGTGCCAGCAGCCAAGGGGGTTGGAGCGAGCAGTACTTC. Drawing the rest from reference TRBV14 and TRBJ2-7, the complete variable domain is EAGVTQFPSHSVIEKGQTVTLRCDPISGHDNLYWYRRVMGKEIKFLLHFVKESKQDESGMPNNRFLAERTGGTYSTLKVQPAELEDSGVYFCASSQGGWSEQYFGPGTRLTVT.

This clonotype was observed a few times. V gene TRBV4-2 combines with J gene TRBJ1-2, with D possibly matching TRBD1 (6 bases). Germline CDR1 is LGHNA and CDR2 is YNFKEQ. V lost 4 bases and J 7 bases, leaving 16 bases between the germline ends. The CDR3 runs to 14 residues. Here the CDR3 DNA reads TGTGCCAGCAGCCCATCCTCAGGGGAGAGTGGCTACACCTTC. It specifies CASSPSSGESGYTF.

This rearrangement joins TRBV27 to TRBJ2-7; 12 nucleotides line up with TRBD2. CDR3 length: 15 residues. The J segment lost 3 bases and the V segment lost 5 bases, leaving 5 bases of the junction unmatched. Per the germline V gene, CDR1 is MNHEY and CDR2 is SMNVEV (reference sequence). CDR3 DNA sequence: TGTGCCAGCAGTCCCGGACTAGCGGGGTACTACGAGCAGTACTTC. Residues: CASSPGLAGYYEQYF.

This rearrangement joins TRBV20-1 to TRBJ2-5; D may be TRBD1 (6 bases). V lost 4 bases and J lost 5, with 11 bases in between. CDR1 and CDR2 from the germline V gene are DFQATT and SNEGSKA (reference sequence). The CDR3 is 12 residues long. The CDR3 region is CSANRAGETQYF. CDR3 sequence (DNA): TGCAGTGCTAACAGGGCTGGGGAGACCCAGTACTTC.

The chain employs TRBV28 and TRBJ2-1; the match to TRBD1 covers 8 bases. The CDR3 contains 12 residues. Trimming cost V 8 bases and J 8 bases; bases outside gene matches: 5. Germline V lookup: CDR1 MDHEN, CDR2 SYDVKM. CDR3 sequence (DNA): TGTGCCAGCGCAGGGGGCGCCTATGAGCAGTTCTTC. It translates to CASAGGAYEQFF. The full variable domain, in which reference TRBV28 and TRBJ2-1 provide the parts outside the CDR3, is DVKVTQSSRYLVKRTGEKVFLECVQDMDHENMFWYRQDPGLGLRLIYFSYDVKMKEKGDIPEGYSVSREKKERFSLILESASTNQTSMYLCASAGGAYEQFFGPGTRLTVL.

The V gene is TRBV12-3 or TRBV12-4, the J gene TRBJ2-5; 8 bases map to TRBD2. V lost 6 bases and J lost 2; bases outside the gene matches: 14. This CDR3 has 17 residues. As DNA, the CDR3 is TGTGCCAGCAGCATGCGGGGGGCACCCGCCGCACAAGAGACCCAGTACTTC. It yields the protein CASSMRGAPAAQETQYF.

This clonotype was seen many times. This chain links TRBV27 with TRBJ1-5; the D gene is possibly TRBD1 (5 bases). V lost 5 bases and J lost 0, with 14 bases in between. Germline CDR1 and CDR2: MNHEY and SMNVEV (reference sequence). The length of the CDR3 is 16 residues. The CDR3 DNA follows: TGTGCCAGCAGTACGGTTGGGACCGCTAGCAATCAGCCCCAGCATTTT. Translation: CASSTVGTASNQPQHF.

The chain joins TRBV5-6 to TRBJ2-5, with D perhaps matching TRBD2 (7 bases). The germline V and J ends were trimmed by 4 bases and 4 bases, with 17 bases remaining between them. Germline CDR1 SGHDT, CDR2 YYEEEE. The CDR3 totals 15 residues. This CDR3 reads CASSPGGGSRETQYF. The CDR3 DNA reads TGTGCCAGCAGCCCAGGCGGGGGCTCTAGAGAGACCCAGTACTTC.

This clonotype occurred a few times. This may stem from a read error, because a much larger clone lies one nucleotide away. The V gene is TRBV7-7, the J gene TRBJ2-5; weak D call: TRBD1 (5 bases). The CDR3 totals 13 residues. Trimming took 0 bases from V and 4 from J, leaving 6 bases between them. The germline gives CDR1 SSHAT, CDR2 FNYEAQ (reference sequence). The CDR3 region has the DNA TGTGCCAGCAGCTTAGCGGGGCCAGAGACCCAGTACTTC. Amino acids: CASSLAGPETQYF.

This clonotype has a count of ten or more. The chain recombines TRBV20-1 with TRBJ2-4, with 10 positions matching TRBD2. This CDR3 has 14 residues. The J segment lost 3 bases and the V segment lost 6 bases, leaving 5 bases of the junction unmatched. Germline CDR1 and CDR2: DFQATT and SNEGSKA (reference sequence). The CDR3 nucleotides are TGCAGTGCCCAACGACTAGCGGGCAAAAACATTCAGTACTTC. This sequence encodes CSAQRLAGKNIQYF.

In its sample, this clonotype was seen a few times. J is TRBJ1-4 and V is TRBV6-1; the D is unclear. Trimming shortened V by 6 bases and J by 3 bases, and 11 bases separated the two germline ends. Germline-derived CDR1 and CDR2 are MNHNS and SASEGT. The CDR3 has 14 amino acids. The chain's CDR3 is CASRERHPNEKLFF. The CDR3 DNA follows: TGTGCCAGCAGGGAAAGACACCCTAATGAAAAACTGTTTTTT.

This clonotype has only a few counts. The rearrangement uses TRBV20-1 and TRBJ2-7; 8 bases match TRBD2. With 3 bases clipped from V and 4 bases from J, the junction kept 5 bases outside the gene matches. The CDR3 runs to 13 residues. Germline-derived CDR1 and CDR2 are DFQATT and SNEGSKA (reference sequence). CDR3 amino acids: CSASSGKWYEQYF. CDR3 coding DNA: TGCAGTGCTAGTAGCGGGAAATGGTACGAGCAGTACTTC.

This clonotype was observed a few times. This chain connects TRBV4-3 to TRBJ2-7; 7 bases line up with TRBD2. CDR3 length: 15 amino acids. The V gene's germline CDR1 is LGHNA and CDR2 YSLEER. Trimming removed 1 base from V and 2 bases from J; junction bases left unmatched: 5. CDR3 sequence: CASSQGEGRTYEQYF. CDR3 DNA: TGCGCCAGCAGCCAAGGGGAGGGCAGGACCTACGAGCAGTACTTC.